Presented here are 21 T cell receptor beta chains from one specimen sequenced in a study of shared clonotypes between healthy human individuals. The assay was immunoSEQ multiplex PCR, and TCRdb's table has in-frame clones only and misses some. The repertoire holds some 2,000,000 clones, with 90% to 95% as singletons. The source material was naive CD4+ T cells sorted from blood. The subset is: CD45RA+ positively selected. The receptors here all came from a man aged 18 to 29 in good health.

As to this clone: Sequence at one end of the junction differs from germline and may be a read error. The rearrangement joins TRBV7-7 to TRBJ1-6; 7 bases fit TRBD1. There are 13 residues in the CDR3. From germline, CDR1 is SSHAT and CDR2 FNYEAQ (reference sequence). CDR3 residues: CASSFDRDSPLHF. The CDR3 coding sequence is TGTGCTAGCAGTTTTGACAGGGATTCACCCCTCCACTTT.

The chain recombines TRBV28 with TRBJ1-2, with a possible D match to TRBD1 (5 bases). V was cut by 6 bases and J by 8 bases, with 16 bases left in between. From germline, CDR1 is MDHEN and CDR2 SYDVKM. This CDR3 region has 13 residues. The CDR3 is CASSTQESRGYTF. CDR3 nucleotide sequence: TGTGCCAGCAGCACACAGGAAAGTCGGGGCTACACCTTC.

The chain couples TRBV5-1 to TRBJ2-3, with no clear D. The CDR3 extends over 14 amino acids. Trimming removed 1 base at V and 1 base at J, with 7 bases between. In germline, CDR1 is SGHRS, CDR2 YFSETQ. CDR3 loop: CASSLNQGTDTQYF. CDR3 nucleotides: TGCGCCAGCAGCTTGAATCAGGGCACAGATACGCAGTATTTT.

The rearrangement uses TRBV10-2 and TRBJ2-3; a weak D match, TRBD2 (6 bases). Trimming removed 7 bases at V and 4 bases at J, with 12 bases between. Germline CDR1 reads WSHSY; CDR2 reads SAAADI. This CDR3 comprises 13 residues. CDR3 loop: CASTDGLPDTQYF. CDR3 sequence (DNA): TGCGCCAGCACCGACGGACTACCAGATACGCAGTATTTT.

The chain recombines TRBV29-1 with TRBJ2-6; 7 bases are shared with TRBD1. The J segment lost 1 base and the V segment lost 5 bases, leaving 5 bases of the junction unmatched. CDR1 SQVTM and CDR2 ANQGSEA come from the germline V gene. This CDR3 region has 15 residues. CDR3 bases: TGCAGCGTTAAGGGGGCTGGTTCTGGGGCCAACGTCCTGACTTTC. Encoded protein: CSVKGAGSGANVLTF.

The rearrangement links TRBV25-1 to TRBJ2-5; TRBD2 aligns across 10 bases. The V gene's germline CDR1 is MGHDK and CDR2 SYGVNS. V lost 7 bases and J lost 5; bases outside the gene matches: 10. CDR3 length equals 15 residues. CDR3 in DNA: TGTGCCAGCACGGGCCTAGCGGGAGCCTCCGAGACCCAGTACTTC. As protein: CASTGLAGASETQYF.

The chain uses TRBV30 and TRBJ2-4, with D uncertain. Germline V gives CDR1 GTSNPN, CDR2 SVGIG (reference sequence). This CDR3 region has 13 residues. The V end lost 3 bases, the J end lost 4 bases, and 10 bases lay between the germline ends. CDR3 in amino acids: CAWSSQRKNIQYF. The CDR3 DNA is TGTGCCTGGAGCTCGCAAAGAAAAAACATTCAGTACTTC.

The chain joins TRBV10-3 to TRBJ2-5; TRBD2 matches at 8 bases. This CDR3 has 15 residues. Germline CDR1 ENHRY, CDR2 SYGVKD. V lost 8 bases to trimming and J lost 2 bases; unmatched junction nucleotides: 10. CDR3 region: CAIGTPGTRQETQYF. As DNA, the CDR3 is TGTGCCATCGGCACTCCCGGGACTAGACAAGAGACCCAGTACTTC.

The rearrangement uses TRBV6-5 and TRBJ1-2; D gene unclear. V was trimmed by 2 bases and J by 4 bases, leaving 8 bases between them. Per the germline V gene, CDR1 is MNHEY and CDR2 is SVGAGI. The CDR3 consists of 13 residues. The CDR3, as DNA: TGTGCCAGCAGTTACGGGCATCGCTATGGCTACACCTTC. Its protein is CASSYGHRYGYTF.

V usage is TRBV6-6 and J usage is TRBJ2-2, with D possibly matching TRBD1 (6 bases). This CDR3 is 15 amino acids long. V shed 2 bases and J shed 5 bases, with 12 bases lying between them. Germline V gene data show CDR1 as MNHNY and CDR2 as SVGAGI (reference sequence). The CDR3 DNA reads as TGTGCCAGCAGTTACGTCAGGGGCGGGACCGGGGAGCTGTTTTTT. Protein: CASSYVRGGTGELFF.

This clone was found once. The chain links TRBV27 to TRBJ1-2, with TRBD1 matching 8 bases. The V gene's germline CDR1 is MNHEY and CDR2 SMNVEV (reference sequence). The CDR3 extends over 13 amino acids. V lost 4 bases to trimming and J lost 8 bases; unmatched junction nucleotides: 6. In nucleotides, the CDR3 is TGTGCCAGCAGTTCCGGGACAGGCGGGGGCTACACCTTC. Its protein product is CASSSGTGGGYTF.

J is TRBJ2-7 and V is TRBV7-6, with 10 positions matching TRBD1. The CDR3 consists of 15 residues. The trim removed 1 base at V and 3 bases at J, leaving 3 bases unmatched. The germline V gene has CDR1 SGHVS and CDR2 FNYEAQ. The CDR3 reads CASSLGGQGIYEQYF. CDR3 nucleotides: TGTGCCAGCAGCTTAGGGGGACAGGGGATCTACGAGCAGTACTTC.

This sequence joins TRBV7-2 and TRBJ2-7; possibly TRBD1 or TRBD2 for D (6 bases each). Germline V gene lookup returns CDR1 SGHTA and CDR2 FQGNSA. This CDR3 comprises 17 residues. V shed 2 bases and J shed 2 bases, with 19 bases lying between them. CDR3 DNA: TGTGCCAGCAGCTTAAACAACCCTGGAGGGGGGACCTACGAGCAGTACTTC. Its translation is CASSLNNPGGGTYEQYF. Supplemented by reference TRBV7-2 and TRBJ2-7, the full variable domain reads GAGVSQSPSNKVTEKGKDVELRCDPISGHTALYWYRQSLGQGLEFLIYFQGNSAPDKSGLPSDRFSAERTGGSVSTLTIQRTQQEDSAVYLCASSLNNPGGGTYEQYFGPGTRLTVT.

Notes on this clone: This CDR3 is also generated by other DNA sequences in the sample. The chain has TRBV5-1 and TRBJ1-1; D is unresolved. Germline CDR1 reads SGHRS; CDR2 reads YFSETQ. The CDR3 has 14 residues. The V end was cut by 0 bases, the J end by 4 bases, with 10 bases between. The CDR3 DNA is TGCGCCAGCAGCTTGGTTCCGGGATCCACTGAAGCTTTCTTT. Protein sequence: CASSLVPGSTEAFF.

V and J are TRBV7-9 and TRBJ2-5, with D hard to call. Germline V gene sequence: CDR1 SEHNR, CDR2 FQNEAQ (reference sequence). Trimming cost V 1 base and J 4 bases, with 7 bases left between them. CDR3 size: 13 residues. The CDR3 sequence is CASSLDGAETQYF. In DNA form, the CDR3 reads TGTGCCAGCAGCTTAGATGGAGCAGAGACCCAGTACTTC.

The rearrangement links TRBV29-1 to TRBJ1-1; perhaps TRBD1 as D (6 bases). Trimming shortened V by 3 bases and J by 1 base, and 12 bases separated the two germline ends. CDR1 and CDR2 (germline): SQVTM, ANQGSEA. The CDR3 consists of 14 residues. The CDR3 region is CSVENRASNTEAFF. CDR3 DNA: TGCAGCGTTGAGAACAGGGCCTCGAACACTGAAGCTTTCTTT.

This clone appeared once. The V gene is TRBV15, the J gene TRBJ2-1; perhaps TRBD2 as D (5 bases). Trimming pared 0 bases from V and 0 bases from J, leaving 9 bases between. Germline V gene data show CDR1 as LNHNV and CDR2 as YYDKDF (reference sequence). This CDR3 is 16 amino acids long. CDR3 in amino acids: CATSRDADFSYNEQFF. CDR3 bases: TGTGCCACCAGCAGAGATGCGGACTTCTCCTACAATGAGCAGTTCTTC.

The J gene is TRBJ2-2, the V gene TRBV6-6; 7 nucleotides match TRBD1. CDR1 MNHNY and CDR2 SVGAGI come from the germline V gene (reference sequence). Trimming at V came to 2 bases and at J to 7 bases, leaving 7 bases not matched to a gene. CDR3 size: 15 residues. The CDR3 DNA is TGTGCCAGCAGTTACGCCAACAGGGGTAGCGGGGAGCTGTTTTTT. Translated, it gives CASSYANRGSGELFF.

CDR3 amino acids: CAWSVLGLGGEKLFF. DNA of the CDR3: TGTGCCTGGAGTGTACTGGGGCTTGGGGGTGAAAAACTGTTTTTT. J is TRBJ1-4 and V is TRBV30, with D possibly TRBD1 on 5 matching bases. Trimming shortened V by 0 bases and J by 7 bases, and 15 bases separated the two germline ends. The CDR3 consists of 15 residues. CDR1 is GTSNPN and CDR2 is SVGIG in the germline V gene (reference sequence).

The chain recombines TRBV6-4 with TRBJ1-2; D is ambiguous. The germline V and J ends were trimmed by 5 bases and 6 bases, with 10 bases remaining between them. Germline V gives CDR1 MRHNA, CDR2 SNTAGT. The CDR3 covers 12 residues. The CDR3 sequence: CASSKETDGYTF. The CDR3 DNA sequence: TGTGCCAGCAGTAAGGAGACGGATGGCTACACCTTC.

The chain links TRBV4-3 to TRBJ2-7; 7 positions match TRBD1. Germline trimming cut 5 bases from V and 5 bases from J; bases unmatched to any gene: 6. CDR3 size: 13 residues. CDR1 is LGHNA and CDR2 is YSLEER in the germline V gene. The CDR3 reads CASSLTGFDEQYF. CDR3 sequence (DNA): TGCGCCAGCAGCTTGACAGGGTTCGACGAGCAGTACTTC.